Presented here are 21 T cell receptor beta chains from one specimen sequenced in a study of Ad26.COV2.S vaccination and SARS-CoV-2 variants. As for treatment: around 19 received Ad26.COV2.S at low or high dose, single or two shots; roughly 5 received placebo; per-sample allocation not given. Samples came from day 63 after the first vaccine or placebo injection. The data were produced by immunoSEQ multiplex PCR, yet TCRdb's version contains in-frame clones alone and is incomplete. The sample holds some 400,000 clones, about 88% seen once. The sample consisted of peripheral blood, taken in a trial of Ad26.COV2.S vaccine versus placebo. Receptors originate from a person between 18 and 60 years old who received the Ad26.COV2.S COVID-19 vaccine or a placebo.

As regards this clone: The same CDR3 also results from other DNA sequences found in this sample. The J gene is TRBJ2-3, the V gene TRBV9; 9 bases line up with TRBD2. From germline, CDR1 is SGDLS and CDR2 YYNGEE. The CDR3 consists of 15 residues. Trimming removed 0 bases from V and 1 base from J; junction bases left unmatched: 0. CDR3 nucleotide sequence: TGTGCCAGCAGCGTAGGACTAGCGGGCACAGATACGCAGTATTTT. It is translated as CASSVGLAGTDTQYF.

The chain links TRBV28 to TRBJ2-1, with TRBD2 matching 8 bases. Germline-derived CDR1 and CDR2 are MDHEN and SYDVKM. The J segment lost 7 bases and the V segment lost 4 bases, leaving 9 bases of the junction unmatched. CDR3 length: 15 residues. Written as DNA, the CDR3 is TGTGCCAGCAGTTCCTCCGGGACTAGAGGAAATGAGCAGTTCTTC. This sequence encodes CASSSSGTRGNEQFF.

This clone was picked up one time. The chain employs TRBV4-1 and TRBJ2-7; 7 bases map to TRBD1. This CDR3 comprises 15 residues. V was pared by 0 bases and J by 2 bases, with 4 bases of the junction left unmatched. Germline CDR1 MGHRA, CDR2 YSYEKL. The CDR3 DNA follows: TGCGCCAGCAGCCAAGAGGGGGACAGCCCCTACGAGCAGTACTTC. It yields the protein CASSQEGDSPYEQYF.

The gene calls are TRBV3-1 (or the pseudogene TRBV3-2) and TRBJ1-1, with 7 bases aligning to TRBD1. V trimming: 4 bases; J trimming: 7 bases; junction bases outside the gene matches: 12. Per the germline V gene, CDR1 is LGHDT and CDR2 is YNNKEL (reference sequence). The CDR3 is made up of 15 amino acids. This CDR3 reads CASSPTGKVHNEAFF. CDR3 nucleotide sequence: TGTGCCAGCAGCCCGACAGGGAAGGTCCACAATGAAGCTTTCTTT.

This chain links TRBV7-2 with TRBJ1-2; no firm D call. The CDR3 runs to 11 residues. V gave up 1 base and J gave up 13 bases, with 10 bases separating them. Germline V CDR1 and CDR2: SGHTA, FQGNSA. CDR3 DNA: TGTGCCAGCAGCTTAGACTCACCACCCACCTTC. It specifies CASSLDSPPTF.

The chain uses TRBV18 and TRBJ1-2; the D gene is possibly TRBD1 (6 bases). Between the trimmed V and J ends, which lost 1 base and 7 bases, there was a span of 10 bases. The CDR3 spans 13 residues. CDR1 and CDR2 from the germline V gene are KGHSH and LQKENI. The chain's CDR3 is CASSPLDSSGYTF. CDR3 sequence (DNA): TGTGCCAGCTCACCACTGGACAGTTCTGGCTACACCTTC.

This clone was counted only a few times. V usage is TRBV6-5 and J usage is TRBJ2-6; no definite D call. There are 14 residues in the CDR3. Germline values: CDR1 MNHEY, CDR2 SVGAGI. The ends were cut back, 8 bases at V and 4 bases at J, with 12 bases in the middle. CDR3 DNA: TGTGCCAGCCACCTAGAGTCCGGGGCCAACGTCCTGACTTTC. Residues: CASHLESGANVLTF.

The chain employs TRBV4-2 and TRBJ2-1; D is unresolved. CDR3 size: 16 residues. The V end was cut by 0 bases, the J end by 4 bases, with 13 bases between. Per the germline V gene, CDR1 is LGHNA and CDR2 is YNFKEQ. The DNA for the CDR3 is TGTGCCAGCAGCCAAGAGGTGTCGGGTCCGTACAATGAGCAGTTCTTC. Translation gives CASSQEVSGPYNEQFF.

CDR3 DNA: TGCGCCAGCAGCCAAACGACTAGCGGGAGGGCGAACACCGGGGAGCTGTTTTTT. This sequence encodes CASSQTTSGRANTGELFF. This chain joins TRBV4-3 and TRBJ2-2, with 14 positions matching TRBD2. The CDR3 runs to 18 residues. V lost 2 bases and J lost 0; bases outside the gene matches: 2. The germline gives CDR1 LGHNA, CDR2 YSLEER.

CDR3 coding DNA: TGTGCCAGCAGCACAATAGAGAACACCGGGGAGCTGTTTTTT. Its protein product is CASSTIENTGELFF. The rearrangement links TRBV7-6 to TRBJ2-2; no clear D gene. Germline-derived CDR1 and CDR2 are SGHVS and FNYEAQ. The CDR3 extends over 14 amino acids. V was clipped by 5 bases and J by 1 base, with 8 bases between them.

V is TRBV28 and J is TRBJ1-2; TRBD1 matches 7 bases. This CDR3 has 14 amino acids. Unmatched junction bases numbered 6, after V lost 6 bases and J lost 2 bases. CDR1 and CDR2 (germline): MDHEN, SYDVKM. In DNA form, the CDR3 reads TGTGCCAGCAGCTCAGGGGGTTTAAACTATGGCTACACCTTC. Translated, it gives CASSSGGLNYGYTF.

This sequence joins TRBV28 and TRBJ1-2; D gene ambiguous. Germline values: CDR1 MDHEN, CDR2 SYDVKM. V was clipped by 8 bases and J by 0 bases, with 10 bases between them. The CDR3 spans 13 residues. The CDR3 DNA reads TGTGCCAGCGCTAGCCTCCCTAACTATGGCTACACCTTC. It codes for CASASLPNYGYTF.

This chain uses TRBV3-1 (or the pseudogene TRBV3-2) with TRBJ2-7, with D possibly called TRBD1 or TRBD2 (7 bases each). This CDR3 spans 15 amino acids. Per germline, CDR1 LGHDT and CDR2 YNNKEL (reference sequence). V was clipped by 0 bases and J by 3 bases, with 12 bases between them. CDR3 in DNA: TGTGCCAGCAGCCAAGATGGGAGGGGGCTCTACGAGCAGTACTTC. The encoded protein is CASSQDGRGLYEQYF.

A note on this clone: This specimen includes other DNA sequences encoding the same CDR3. The chain links TRBV14 to TRBJ1-1; D is uncertain. In germline, CDR1 is SGHDN, CDR2 FVKESK. The length of the CDR3 is 13 residues. V was cut by 0 bases and J by 0 bases, with 2 bases left in between. The chain's CDR3 is CASSQELNTEAFF. As DNA, the CDR3 is TGTGCCAGCAGCCAAGAGTTGAACACTGAAGCTTTCTTT.

This clone was picked up one time. CDR3 coding DNA: TGTGCCAGCAGCTTAGATCTTGGTAGCGGGAGTTTCTCCTACAATGAGCAGTTCTTC. Encoded protein: CASSLDLGSGSFSYNEQFF. The rearrangement uses TRBV11-2 and TRBJ2-1, with TRBD2 matching over 9 bases. Trimming took 0 bases from V and 0 from J; bases not matched to a gene: 9. CDR1 SGHAT and CDR2 FQNNGV come from the germline V gene. The CDR3 runs to 19 residues. Combining the CDR3 with reference TRBV11-2 and TRBJ2-1 gives the whole variable domain EAGVAQSPRYKIIEKRQSVAFWCNPISGHATLYWYQQILGQGPKLLIQFQNNGVVDDSQLPKDRFSAERLKGVDSTLKIQPAKLEDSAVYLCASSLDLGSGSFSYNEQFFGPGTRLTVL.

This sequence joins TRBV19 and TRBJ2-1; 8 bases line up with TRBD2. Germline CDR1 LNHDA, CDR2 SQIVND (reference sequence). V lost 6 bases and J lost 6; bases outside the gene matches: 13. This CDR3 is 16 amino acids long. The CDR3 sequence: CASSPDSGLVPNEQFF. The CDR3 DNA sequence: TGTGCCAGTAGCCCGGATTCGGGACTAGTGCCCAATGAGCAGTTCTTC. The full variable domain, with the rest looked up from reference TRBV19 and TRBJ2-1, is DGGITQSPKYLFRKEGQNVTLSCEQNLNHDAMYWYRQDPGQGLRLIYYSQIVNDFQKGDIAEGYSVSREKKESFPLTVTSAQKNPTAFYLCASSPDSGLVPNEQFFGPGTRLTVL.

J is TRBJ2-7 and V is TRBV28; 10 nucleotides align to TRBD2. Germline V gene data show CDR1 as MDHEN and CDR2 as SYDVKM. This CDR3 spans 18 amino acids. J gave up 0 bases and V 2 bases, and 10 bases lay outside the gene matches. CDR3 DNA: TGTGCCAGCAGTTTACCGGGACAGCCTAGCGGGAGCTCCTACGAGCAGTACTTC. The encoded protein is CASSLPGQPSGSSYEQYF. Drawing the rest from reference TRBV28 and TRBJ2-7, the complete variable domain is DVKVTQSSRYLVKRTGEKVFLECVQDMDHENMFWYRQDPGLGLRLIYFSYDVKMKEKGDIPEGYSVSREKKERFSLILESASTNQTSMYLCASSLPGQPSGSSYEQYFGPGTRLTVT.

The chain recombines TRBV27 with TRBJ2-1; D is perhaps TRBD2 (6 bases). The CDR3 sequence is 15 residues long. The V end lost 5 bases, the J end lost 4 bases, and 15 bases lay between the germline ends. Looked up from germline, CDR1 is MNHEY and CDR2 is SMNVEV (reference sequence). The CDR3 is CASSPLSGGYNEQFF. CDR3 nucleotides: TGTGCCAGCAGTCCCCTTAGTGGGGGGTACAATGAGCAGTTCTTC.

V gene TRBV10-3 combines with J gene TRBJ1-5; TRBD1 is a possible D gene (5 bases). Germline V gene sequence: CDR1 ENHRY, CDR2 SYGVKD. This CDR3 is 11 amino acids long. The CDR3 DNA sequence: TGTGCGGGGGGTGACAATCAGCCCCAGCATTTT. Its translation: CAGGDNQPQHF.

The chain combines TRBV7-8 with TRBJ2-3, with 14 bases lining up with TRBD2. CDR3 length: 16 amino acids. V dropped 6 bases and J dropped 5; count of bases not matched to a gene: 7. Germline CDR1 and CDR2: SGHVS and FQNEAQ. The CDR3 bases are TGTGCCAGCAGTTATACCGGGACTAGCGGGGGAGATACGCAGTATTTT. It is translated as CASSYTGTSGGDTQYF.

The rearrangement joins TRBV5-5 to TRBJ1-5, with a tentative D call TRBD1 (5 bases). CDR1 and CDR2 (germline): SGHKS, YYEKEE (reference sequence). V dropped 4 bases and J dropped 2 bases, with 25 bases sitting between them. The CDR3 consists of 19 residues. The CDR3 DNA is TGTGCCAGCAGCCAGAGTTTGGTTGGGCCAGGGAGGGGCAATCAGCCCCAGCATTTT. Translation: CASSQSLVGPGRGNQPQHF.